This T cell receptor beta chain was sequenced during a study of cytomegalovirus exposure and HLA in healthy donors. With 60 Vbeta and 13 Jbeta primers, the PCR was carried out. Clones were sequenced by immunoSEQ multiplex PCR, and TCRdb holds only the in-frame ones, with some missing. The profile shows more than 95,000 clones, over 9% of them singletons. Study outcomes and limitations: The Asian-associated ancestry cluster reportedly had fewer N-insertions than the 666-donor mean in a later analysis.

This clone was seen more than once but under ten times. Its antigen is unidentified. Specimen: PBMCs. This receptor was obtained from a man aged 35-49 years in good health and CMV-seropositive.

For the CDR3, the DNA is TGTGCCAGCAGTCCCACAGCTTCGCATGGCTACACCTTC. Translation: CASSPTASHGYTF. This chain connects TRBV6-5 to TRBJ1-2; D is undetermined. Per the germline V gene, CDR1 is MNHEY and CDR2 is SVGAGI. The CDR3 contains 13 residues. With 5 bases removed from V and 6 bases from J, the gap between germline ends came to 13 bases.